A single sample is the source of the 30 T cell receptor beta chains below, sequenced in a study of cytomegalovirus exposure and HLA in healthy donors. Primers for the PCR totalled 60 Vbeta and 13 Jbeta. Profiling relied on immunoSEQ multiplex PCR, and the TCRdb table lists in-frame clones only, not all of them. Its table lists approximately 45,000 clones. What was sequenced was PBMCs. All receptors come from a woman in her forties in good health and CMV-seronegative.

The chain carries TRBV6-5 and TRBJ1-6; weak D call: TRBD1 (6 bases). In germline, CDR1 is MNHEY, CDR2 SVGAGI. The CDR3 covers 13 residues. V was clipped by 6 bases and J by 8 bases, with 11 bases between them. CDR3 DNA sequence: TGTGCCAGCAGCCGGACAGCAGATTCACCCCTCCACTTT. Its protein is CASSRTADSPLHF.

The rearrangement links TRBV5-1 to TRBJ2-7; weak D call: TRBD1 (5 bases). Germline loops: CDR1 SGHRS, CDR2 YFSETQ. V was cut by 4 bases and J by 3 bases, with 14 bases left in between. CDR3 length: 14 amino acids. The CDR3 sequence: CASSPQGGFYEQYF. The DNA of the CDR3 is TGCGCCAGCAGCCCCCAGGGCGGATTCTACGAGCAGTACTTC.

This sequence joins TRBV10-3 and TRBJ2-5, with D perhaps matching TRBD1 (5 bases). This CDR3 comprises 14 residues. The germline V and J ends were trimmed by 3 bases and 2 bases, with 10 bases remaining between them. Germline CDR1 reads ENHRY; CDR2 reads SYGVKD. In DNA form, the CDR3 reads TGTGCCATCAGTGAATCTGCAGGGCAAGAGACCCAGTACTTC. This encodes CAISESAGQETQYF.

The chain employs TRBV2 and TRBJ1-1; D may be TRBD1 (5 bases). There are 13 residues in the CDR3. V lost 3 bases and J 4 bases, leaving 9 bases between the germline ends. From germline, CDR1 is SNHLY and CDR2 FYNNEI. The CDR3, as DNA: TGTGCCAGCAGTGATGAGCAGGGCACTGAAGCTTTCTTT. As protein: CASSDEQGTEAFF.

The CDR3 DNA follows: TGTGCCAGCAGCTTGGCCGGGGGGATTCGTGCCGATCAGCCCCAGCATTTT. Translation gives CASSLAGGIRADQPQHF. The genes are TRBV5-5 and TRBJ1-5, with D possibly matching TRBD1 (5 bases). The length of the CDR3 is 17 residues. V lost 0 bases and J lost 5, with 18 bases in between. Germline-derived CDR1 and CDR2 are SGHKS and YYEKEE (reference sequence).

J is TRBJ1-1 and V is TRBV18; tentative D call: TRBD1 (6 bases). The CDR3 runs to 17 residues. From germline, CDR1 is KGHSH and CDR2 LQKENI. V shed 3 bases and J shed 0 bases, with 17 bases lying between them. The chain's CDR3 is CASSPQGPAAMNTEAFF. In nucleotides, the CDR3 is TGTGCCAGCTCACCCCAGGGGCCAGCCGCCATGAACACTGAAGCTTTCTTT.

J is TRBJ1-6 and V is TRBV4-2; D is ambiguous. Deletions cut 1 base from V and 4 bases from J, with 8 bases between. The V gene's germline CDR1 is LGHNA and CDR2 YNFKEQ. The CDR3 has 15 amino acids. The CDR3 DNA reads TGTGCCAGCAGCCAAGGGGGAGTTTATAATTCACCCCTCCACTTT. Amino acids: CASSQGGVYNSPLHF.

V and J are TRBV7-8 and TRBJ1-2, with TRBD1 as a possible D gene (5 bases). Germline CDR1 and CDR2: SGHVS and FQNEAQ. The CDR3 has 13 residues. Between the trimmed V and J ends, which lost 3 bases and 7 bases, there was a span of 12 bases. The CDR3 loop reads CASSFRVPRGYTF. CDR3 DNA sequence: TGTGCCAGCAGCTTCAGGGTACCTCGTGGCTACACCTTC. The full variable domain, rest sourced from reference TRBV7-8 and TRBJ1-2, is GAGVSQSPRYKVAKRGQDVALRCDPISGHVSLFWYQQALGQGPEFLTYFQNEAQLDKSGLPSDRFFAERPEGSVSTLKIQRTQQEDSAVYLCASSFRVPRGYTFGSGTRLTVV.

The chain recombines TRBV18 with TRBJ2-7, with TRBD2 matching 8 bases. The germline gives CDR1 KGHSH, CDR2 LQKENI. This CDR3 spans 15 amino acids. The J segment lost 3 bases and the V segment lost 6 bases, leaving 10 bases of the junction unmatched. The CDR3 region is CASSLGGATRYEQYF. The CDR3, as DNA: TGTGCCAGCTCCCTCGGGGGGGCCACCCGCTACGAGCAGTACTTC.

CDR3 loop: CASSPSGREGDEQFF. The DNA for the CDR3 is TGTGCCAGCAGCCCCTCCGGGCGGGAGGGCGATGAGCAGTTCTTC. The gene calls are TRBV4-2 and TRBJ2-1; TRBD2 matches at 9 bases. V was clipped by 4 bases and J by 8 bases; unmatched bases: 9. The CDR3 has 15 amino acids. CDR1 and CDR2 from the germline V gene are LGHNA and YNFKEQ.

DNA for the CDR3: TGTGCCAGCACCGCCGGGGACAGACCTAACTATGGCTACACCTTC. The encoded protein is CASTAGDRPNYGYTF. This chain joins TRBV6-5 and TRBJ1-2, with TRBD1 matching 7 bases. V gave up 7 bases and J gave up 0 bases; unmatched junction bases: 8. The germline CDR1 and CDR2 sequences are MNHEY and SVGAGI. The CDR3 is 15 residues long.

J is TRBJ2-7 and V is TRBV6-1; no definite D call. In germline, CDR1 is MNHNS, CDR2 SASEGT. The CDR3 runs 11 residues. Trimming took 3 bases from V and 4 from J, leaving 4 bases between them. The CDR3 reads CASSDQYEQYF. For the CDR3, the DNA is TGTGCCAGCAGTGACCAATACGAGCAGTACTTC.

As DNA, the CDR3 is TGTGCCAGCAGCCGTTATAGCAATCAGCCCCAGCATTTT. Translating it yields CASSRYSNQPQHF. V usage is TRBV6-4 and J usage is TRBJ1-5; D remains ambiguous. V was trimmed by 6 bases and J by 0 bases, leaving 6 bases between them. Germline CDR1 MRHNA, CDR2 SNTAGT. The CDR3 runs to 13 residues.

V is TRBV5-4 and J is TRBJ2-3, with D hard to call. V lost 2 bases and J 4 bases, leaving 5 bases between the germline ends. CDR3 length: 12 residues. Germline CDR1 is SGHNT and CDR2 is YYREEE (reference sequence). DNA for the CDR3: TGTGCCAGCAGCTTTCAGGCAGATACGCAGTATTTT. Amino acids: CASSFQADTQYF.

This CDR3 is CACSGLALEQFF. As DNA, the CDR3 is TGTGCCTGCTCTGGACTAGCACTTGAGCAGTTCTTC. The genes are TRBV30 and TRBJ2-1, with 8 nucleotides matching TRBD2. J gave up 9 bases and V 6 bases, and 7 bases lay outside the gene matches. The CDR3 covers 12 residues. CDR1 GTSNPN and CDR2 SVGIG come from the germline V gene (reference sequence).

This sequence joins TRBV7-8 and TRBJ1-5, with D hard to call. This CDR3 is 13 amino acids long. The germline gives CDR1 SGHVS, CDR2 FQNEAQ. V shed 6 bases and J shed 4 bases, with 10 bases lying between them. The CDR3 loop reads CASSPQRNQPQHF. The DNA of the CDR3 is TGTGCCAGCAGTCCCCAGAGGAATCAGCCCCAGCATTTT.

The chain recombines TRBV9 with TRBJ1-2; D unclear. The V gene's germline CDR1 is SGDLS and CDR2 YYNGEE. This CDR3 contains 13 residues. V lost 4 bases and J lost 6, with 13 bases in between. The CDR3 spells CASSLRLGDGYTF. CDR3 nucleotides: TGTGCCAGCAGCCTAAGGCTGGGCGATGGCTACACCTTC.

The chain links TRBV5-5 to TRBJ2-7; maybe TRBD2 (6 bases). V gave up 4 bases and J gave up 0 bases, with 14 bases separating them. The CDR3 length is 15 residues. The V gene's germline CDR1 is SGHKS and CDR2 YYEKEE (reference sequence). The CDR3 sequence is CASSGEVISSYEQYF. CDR3 sequence (DNA): TGTGCCAGCAGCGGGGAGGTGATTAGCTCCTACGAGCAGTACTTC.

This sequence joins TRBV29-1 and TRBJ2-3; D remains unclear. Germline lookup yields CDR1 SQVTM and CDR2 ANQGSEA. The CDR3 sequence is 13 residues long. V gave up 7 bases and J gave up 2 bases, with 13 bases separating them. The CDR3 region is CSAVNSPTDTQYF. CDR3 DNA sequence: TGCAGCGCTGTTAACTCCCCCACAGATACGCAGTATTTT.

Of note for this clone: At one end, the junction sequence differs from germline, possibly due to a read error. The chain joins TRBV18 to TRBJ1-1, with D perhaps matching TRBD1 (5 bases). The germline CDR1 and CDR2 sequences are KGHSH and LQKENI. The length of the CDR3 is 16 residues. CDR3 sequence (DNA): TGTGCCAGCGCACCACCGAACGCAGGACAAAACACTGAAGCTTTCTTT. Its protein is CASAPPNAGQNTEAFF. The full variable domain, with the rest looked up from reference TRBV18 and TRBJ1-1, is NAGVMQNPRHLVRRRGQEARLRCSPMKGHSHVYWYRQLPEEGLKFMVYLQKENIIDESGMPKERFSAEFPKEGPSILRIQQVVRGDSAAYFCASAPPNAGQNTEAFFGQGTRLTVV.

V and J are TRBV6-1 and TRBJ1-2; 8 nucleotides agree with TRBD1. Germline V gives CDR1 MNHNS, CDR2 SASEGT. Trimming cost V 4 bases and J 2 bases; bases outside gene matches: 6. CDR3 length equals 15 residues. The CDR3 here is CASSAPGQENYGYTF. The CDR3 DNA reads TGTGCCAGCAGTGCCCCGGGACAGGAGAACTATGGCTACACCTTC.

This rearrangement joins TRBV9 to TRBJ2-5; TRBD2 might be the D (6 bases). CDR3 length equals 15 residues. V lost 0 bases and J lost 9, with 18 bases in between. Germline CDR1 is SGDLS and CDR2 is YYNGEE. The CDR3 loop is CASSVGGTDVRAQYF. The CDR3, as DNA: TGTGCCAGCAGCGTAGGAGGGACTGATGTTCGAGCCCAGTACTTC. Supplemented by reference TRBV9 and TRBJ2-5, the full variable domain reads DSGVTQTPKHLITATGQRVTLRCSPRSGDLSVYWYQQSLDQGLQFLIQYYNGEERAKGNILERFSAQQFPDLHSELNLSSLELGDSALYFCASSVGGTDVRAQYFGPGTRLLVL.

CDR3 region: CASSIQTGPYEQYF. The CDR3 DNA follows: TGTGCCAGTAGTATACAGACAGGGCCCTACGAGCAGTACTTC. This chain uses TRBV19 with TRBJ2-7; 7 bases match TRBD1. This CDR3 has 14 residues. V dropped 2 bases and J dropped 2; count of bases not matched to a gene: 3. The germline V gene has CDR1 LNHDA and CDR2 SQIVND (reference sequence).

V gene TRBV6-1 combines with J gene TRBJ2-5; weak D call: TRBD2 (5 bases). Per germline, CDR1 MNHNS and CDR2 SASEGT. Trimming stripped 1 base from V and 4 bases from J, with 7 bases between. The CDR3 totals 13 residues. The CDR3 here is CASSEGLIETQYF. DNA of the CDR3: TGTGCCAGCAGTGAAGGACTAATAGAGACCCAGTACTTC.

The chain links TRBV19 to TRBJ1-4; D is unclear. V lost 6 bases and J 8 bases, leaving 13 bases between the germline ends. This CDR3 contains 13 residues. Germline CDR1 is LNHDA and CDR2 is SQIVND (reference sequence). CDR3 in DNA: TGTGCCAGTAGGCCCACAGCTGAAGAAAAACTGTTTTTT. Its translation: CASRPTAEEKLFF.

The chain combines TRBV29-1 with TRBJ2-6, with 7 positions matching TRBD1. V lost 7 bases to trimming and J lost 2 bases; unmatched junction nucleotides: 2. The CDR3 length is 13 residues. Germline V gene lookup returns CDR1 SQVTM and CDR2 ANQGSEA. The chain's CDR3 is CSATGAGANVLTF. The CDR3 DNA is TGCAGCGCAACAGGGGCTGGGGCCAACGTCCTGACTTTC.

This clone is classed as medium-sized by frequency. V gene TRBV9 combines with J gene TRBJ1-5; 8 bases agree with TRBD1. The junction had 4 bases not matched to a gene; V was cut back by 5 bases and J by 9 bases. Germline-derived CDR1 and CDR2 are SGDLS and YYNGEE. CDR3 length equals 12 residues. The CDR3 nucleotides read TGTGCCAGCAGTAAAGGGACAGGGCCCCAGCATTTT. Protein sequence: CASSKGTGPQHF.

The gene calls are TRBV19 and TRBJ2-5, with unresolved D. Germline CDR1 LNHDA, CDR2 SQIVND (reference sequence). Trimming took off 8 bases at V and 4 bases at J, with 11 bases between the two ends. The length of the CDR3 is 12 residues. The CDR3 sequence: CASRQAGETQYF. DNA for the CDR3: TGTGCCAGTCGTCAGGCAGGAGAGACCCAGTACTTC.

V usage is TRBV28 and J usage is TRBJ2-7; the match to TRBD1 covers 7 bases. The V gene end was trimmed by 1 base and the J gene end by 0 bases; junction bases not matched to a gene: 3. Germline lookup yields CDR1 MDHEN and CDR2 SYDVKM. This CDR3 is 15 amino acids long. Here the CDR3 reads CASSLLGQSSYEQYF. The CDR3 coding sequence is TGTGCCAGCAGTTTATTGGGACAGTCCTCCTACGAGCAGTACTTC.

The rearrangement uses TRBV18 and TRBJ1-6; 9 bases fit TRBD1. This CDR3 is built from 14 residues. The trim removed 5 bases at V and 10 bases at J, leaving 6 bases unmatched. Germline values: CDR1 KGHSH, CDR2 LQKENI. The CDR3 DNA reads as TGTGCCAGCTCATCGACGACAGGGGGGTCACCCCTCCACTTT. Amino acid sequence: CASSSTTGGSPLHF.